This T cell receptor beta chain emerged from a study of blood T cells in healthy people across ages. Donors were healthy Caucasian individuals from Russia aged about 6 to 100. The use of a sample-barcoded 5' primer and a J-beta primer mix characterized a second PCR of roughly 7 to 11 cycles. MiXCR was run by TCRdb on the 5' RACE reads, yielding one entry per CDR3 protein. The sample lists about 930,000 distinct CDR3 sequences, almost 30% occurring once. This clonotype was seen at least ten times. Germline V gives CDR1 SQVTM, CDR2 ANQGSEA. The CDR3 has 12 amino acids. V was shortened by 4 bases and J by 1 base, with 8 bases between the two germline ends. This sample was shared with a second study, whose subject was T cells of mothers and their children.

This clonotype originated in a woman in her thirties or forties in good health. This rearrangement joins TRBV29-1 to TRBJ2-7; a weak D match, TRBD2 (5 bases). The sequenced material came from blood. Here the CDR3 reads CSVGPGSYEQYF. For the CDR3, the DNA is TGCAGCGTTGGCCCGGGATCCTACGAGCAGTACTTC.